This T cell receptor beta chain was captured by sequencing in a study of CD8+CD57+ T cells in acquired aplastic anemia. Overall study context: Isolated CD4+ and CD8+ cells, once sorted, yielded DNA averaging roughly 3.2 ug.

CD8+CD57+ cell expansion, shown by flow cytometry, had occurred in the patients selected for sequencing. The enrolled patients all had severe acquired aplastic anemia. The V and J ends lost 3 bases and 6 bases respectively, with 12 bases between them. The CDR3 totals 14 residues. Germline CDR1 and CDR2: LNHDA and SQIVND (reference sequence). TCR beta VDJ and CDR3 profiling used genomic DNA as template. TCRdb processed the reads anew with MiXCR; each CDR3 protein has one entry. The sample consists of 170,000 or so distinct CDR3 sequences, 40% to 50% of them appearing once. This clonotype was recorded at least ten times.

The clonotype was recovered from a human donor with aplastic anemia. The sequenced sample consisted of sorted CD4+, CD8+, or CD8+CD57+ T cells (not recorded which) from PBMCs. This chain uses TRBV19 with TRBJ1-5, with unresolved D. The chain's CDR3 is CASSIRRSGQPQHF. The CDR3 nucleotides are TGTGCCAGTAGTATCCGCCGCTCAGGTCAGCCCCAGCATTTT.